The clone carrying this T cell receptor beta chain was observed a few times. Antigen unknown. Germline V gene data show CDR1 as MNHEY and CDR2 as SVGAGI. Losses at the gene ends were 6 bases for V and 3 bases for J; bases not matched to a gene: 7. CDR3 length: 15 residues. The data derive from a study of tumor and adjacent non-tumor tissue in lung cancer. TCRbeta libraries were built with three rounds of nested PCR, modified from ARM-PCR. TCRdb analysed the multiplex PCR reads with MiXCR anew, one entry per CDR3 protein. The data contain around 200,000 distinct CDR3 sequences, 70% to 75% of them seen just once; the ten biggest clones take up approximately 26%. No cell sorting was done before RNA was extracted from the tissue. Study-level points and caveats: In normal lung, the top 100 clones were significantly more dominant than in tumor.

This chain links TRBV6-5 with TRBJ2-7; 11 bases are a match to TRBD2. What was sequenced was lung tumor tissue. This receptor was obtained from a man aged 55 to 70 with non-small cell lung cancer. CDR3 protein: CASSYGTSGLYEQYF. The CDR3, as DNA: TGTGCCAGCAGCTACGGGACTAGCGGCCTCTACGAGCAGTACTTC.